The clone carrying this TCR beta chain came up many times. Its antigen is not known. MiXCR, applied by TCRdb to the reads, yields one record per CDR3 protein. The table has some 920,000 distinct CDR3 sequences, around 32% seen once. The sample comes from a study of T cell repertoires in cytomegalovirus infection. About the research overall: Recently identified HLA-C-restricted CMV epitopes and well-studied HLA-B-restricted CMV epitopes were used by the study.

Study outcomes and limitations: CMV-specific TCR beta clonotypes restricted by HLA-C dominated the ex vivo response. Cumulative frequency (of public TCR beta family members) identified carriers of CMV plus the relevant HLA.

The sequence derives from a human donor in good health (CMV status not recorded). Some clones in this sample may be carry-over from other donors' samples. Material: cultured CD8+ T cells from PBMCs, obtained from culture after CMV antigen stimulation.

CDR3: CASSLEGGYNSPLHF. CDR3 nucleotide sequence: TGTGCCAGCAGCTTAGAAGGGGGCTATAATTCACCCCTCCACTTT. The chain carries TRBV7-8 and TRBJ1-6, with D maybe TRBD1 (6 bases). The V gene's germline CDR1 is SGHVS and CDR2 FQNEAQ. The CDR3 runs 15 residues. V dropped 1 base and J dropped 3 bases, with 7 bases sitting between them.